This T cell receptor beta chain originates from a study of siplizumab effects on memory and regulatory T cells. Regarding the study as a whole: Among alloreactive clones, only a minor fraction mapped to unstimulated subsets. Naive T cells seemed more diverse than memory cells and seemed major alloresponse contributors. Controls showed an average of around 28% Treg-derived mappable alloreactive CD4+ clones, while siplizumab showed roughly 74%. Naive versus memory phenotype went unassigned for roughly 80-96% of proliferating CD4+ or CD8+ clones.

Repertoires were generated with immunoSEQ multiplex PCR, while TCRdb's copy carries only in-frame clones and drops some. The sample includes approximately 50,000 clones, about 93% seen only once; the top ten take roughly a sixth. This CDR3 contains 15 residues. Looked up from germline, CDR1 is GTSNPN and CDR2 is SVGIG (reference sequence). V lost 5 bases, J lost 4 bases, and 17 bases lay in between. This clone was found a few times. Antigen unknown. This chain links TRBV30 with TRBJ2-2, with a weak D call TRBD2 (6 bases). The sample was CD8+ T cells sorted from blood. This TCR was recovered from a human donor in good health. CDR3 sequence: CAWGRDPQGTGELFF. In DNA form, the CDR3 reads TGTGCCTGGGGGCGGGACCCCCAAGGCACCGGGGAGCTGTTTTTT.